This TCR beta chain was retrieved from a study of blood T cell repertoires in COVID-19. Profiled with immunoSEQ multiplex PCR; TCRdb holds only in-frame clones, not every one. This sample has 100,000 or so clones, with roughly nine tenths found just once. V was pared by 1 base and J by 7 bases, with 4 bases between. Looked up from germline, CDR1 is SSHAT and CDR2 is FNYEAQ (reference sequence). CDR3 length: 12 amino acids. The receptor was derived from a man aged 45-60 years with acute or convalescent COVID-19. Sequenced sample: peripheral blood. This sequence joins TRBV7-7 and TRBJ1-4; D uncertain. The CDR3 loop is CASSLDGEKLFF. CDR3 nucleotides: TGTGCCAGCAGCTTAGACGGTGAAAAACTGTTTTTT.